This T cell receptor beta chain appears in the sequencing data of a study of blood T cell repertoires in COVID-19. For the study at large: PBMCs, B-cell-depleted T cells, or T cells provided the cDNA or gDNA that made up the material.

Per the authors' pipeline: The authors estimated nucleated cell counts from reference gene primer amplification. Assay: immunoSEQ multiplex PCR; the TCRdb copy retains only in-frame clones and omits some. D and trimming were read from the DNA, whereas the V and J calls and clone size are those reported in that table. The sample lists 35,000 to 55,000 clones, 86% occurring once. Between the trimmed V and J ends, which lost 8 bases and 0 bases, there was a span of 17 bases. Looked up from germline, CDR1 is LNHDA and CDR2 is SQIVND (reference sequence). The CDR3 length is 16 residues. The receptor was isolated from a man between 60 and 75 years old with active COVID-19. Material for sequencing was peripheral blood. This rearrangement joins TRBV19 to TRBJ1-5, with D perhaps TRBD1 (6 bases). CDR3 sequence: CASQLGGGASNQPQHF. In DNA form, the CDR3 reads TGTGCCAGTCAACTCGGTGGGGGGGCTAGCAATCAGCCCCAGCATTTT.